A single sample is the source of the 5 T cell receptor beta chains below, sequenced in a study of PD-1 blockade in mismatch repair-deficient tumors. Here immunoSEQ multiplex PCR was the method, and the copy in TCRdb shows in-frame clones only, minus some. Of some 45,000 clones in the sample, around 77% were seen once. The source material was PBMCs, sampled before pembrolizumab treatment. The receptor set was obtained from an adult with mismatch repair-deficient cancer.

This sequence joins TRBV6-6 and TRBJ2-7; D uncertain. V was pared by 6 bases and J by 2 bases, with 8 bases between. Germline values: CDR1 MNHNY, CDR2 SVGAGI (reference sequence). The CDR3 extends over 12 amino acids. CDR3 protein: CASSLTTYEQYF. The CDR3 bases are TGTGCCAGCAGCTTGACCACCTACGAGCAGTACTTC.

This clone occurred a few times. The chain is built from TRBV6-1 and TRBJ1-5; no firm D call. CDR1 MNHNS and CDR2 SASEGT come from the germline V gene. V lost 6 bases, J lost 3 bases, and 12 bases lay in between. The CDR3 runs to 14 residues. The CDR3, as DNA: TGTGCCAGCAGACACGTAGGAAACAATCAGCCCCAGCATTTT. The encoded protein is CASRHVGNNQPQHF.

The V call is TRBV11-3, the J call TRBJ2-2, with a possible D match to TRBD2 (9 bases). The CDR3 sequence is 18 residues long. The V end lost 5 bases, the J end lost 1 base, and 20 bases lay between the germline ends. Per the germline V gene, CDR1 is SGHNT and CDR2 is YENEEA. The CDR3 loop reads CASSPGGGRALNTGELFF. The CDR3, as DNA: TGTGCCAGCAGCCCAGGGGGCGGGAGGGCCTTGAACACCGGGGAGCTGTTTTTT.

The chain joins TRBV7-8 to TRBJ2-1; TRBD2 might be the D (5 bases). V lost 1 base, J lost 3 bases, and 10 bases lay in between. Germline loops: CDR1 SGHVS, CDR2 FQNEAQ. The CDR3 has 15 residues. Here the CDR3 reads CASSLVDGDYNEQFF. DNA for the CDR3: TGTGCCAGCAGCTTAGTCGACGGGGACTACAATGAGCAGTTCTTC.

The chain carries TRBV30 and TRBJ2-5; D may be TRBD1 or TRBD2 (5 bases each). This CDR3 region has 14 residues. Germline V CDR1 and CDR2: GTSNPN, SVGIG (reference sequence). V lost 2 bases and J 5 bases, leaving 15 bases between the germline ends. The CDR3 protein is CAWSRGRTGETQYF. The CDR3 DNA follows: TGTGCCTGGAGTCGGGGCCGGACGGGGGAGACCCAGTACTTC.